The text below deals with one T cell receptor beta chain. These data originate in a study of cytomegalovirus exposure and HLA in healthy donors. The CDR3 covers 18 residues. With 2 bases clipped from V and 1 base from J, the junction kept 11 bases outside the gene matches. Germline V gene sequence: CDR1 SEHNR, CDR2 FQNEAQ (reference sequence). In the PCR, 60 Vbeta and 13 Jbeta primers were used. Only in-frame clones appear in the TCRdb table, and some are missing; sequencing was by immunoSEQ multiplex PCR. The sample shows some 64,000 clones, around 89% of them seen only once. The chain is built from TRBV7-9 and TRBJ2-5, with 9 positions matching TRBD2. The receptor was isolated from a young man in good health and CMV-seropositive. Sample: PBMCs. In DNA form, the CDR3 reads TGTGCCAGCAGCTTACGTCCCCGGCGGGAGGGCCTCCAAGAGACCCAGTACTTC. Encoded protein: CASSLRPRREGLQETQYF.